This entry features one T cell receptor (beta chain) sequence. Its target is not known. These data are taken from a study of siplizumab effects on memory and regulatory T cells. General observations from the study: Researchers could map only a minor fraction of alloreactive clones to unstimulated subsets. In roughly 75-97% of proliferating CD4+ or CD8+ clones, a naive or memory phenotype could not be assigned. Contribution to the alloresponse seemed major for naive T cells, which also seemed more diverse than memory cells.

Assay used: immunoSEQ multiplex PCR; TCRdb lists only in-frame clones, some missing. The sample records about 100,000 clones, less than 95% being singletons. This CDR3 region has 16 residues. Looked up from germline, CDR1 is SGHRS and CDR2 is YFSETQ. The V gene end was trimmed by 0 bases and the J gene end by 2 bases; junction bases not matched to a gene: 6. This sequence joins TRBV5-1 and TRBJ2-3, with 7 bases lining up with TRBD1. Material: Tregs sorted from blood. This TCR was sampled from a human donor in good health. The DNA of the CDR3 is TGCGCCAGCAGCTTGGCCCCGACAGGGTACACAGATACGCAGTATTTT. Its protein is CASSLAPTGYTDTQYF.